This entry lists 21 T cell receptor beta chains sequenced from one sample in a study of blood T cells in healthy people across ages. Primers used in a second PCR of about 6 to 11 cycles were a sample-barcoded 5' primer and a J-beta primer mix. TCRdb used MiXCR to reprocess the 5' RACE reads, holding one entry per CDR3 protein. The sample includes 630,000 or so distinct CDR3 sequences, about a third of them seen just once. Sequencing was carried out using blood. These TCRs come from an elderly woman in good health.

At least ten counts were recorded for this clonotype. The chain uses TRBV14 and TRBJ1-1, with 10 nucleotides matching TRBD1. The V gene's germline CDR1 is SGHDN and CDR2 FVKESK. V lost 3 bases, J lost 0 bases, and 13 bases stayed unmatched. The CDR3 extends over 19 amino acids. The CDR3 sequence: CASSHTGTGVSEMNTEAFF. The CDR3 DNA reads TGTGCCAGCAGCCACACCGGGACAGGGGTCTCCGAGATGAACACTGAAGCTTTCTTT.

Comments on this clonotype: An end of the junction differs from the germline gene, which may be a read error. The V gene is TRBV7-9, the J gene TRBJ2-1, with D possibly being TRBD2 (7 bases). Germline-derived CDR1 and CDR2 are SEHNR and FQNEAQ (reference sequence). This CDR3 is built from 17 residues. CDR3 sequence reads: CASSTTLVGGRYSEQFF. CDR3 nucleotide sequence: TGTGCCAGCAGCACAACTTTGGTGGGGGGGCGATACAGTGAGCAGTTCTTC.

J is TRBJ2-7 and V is TRBV20-1; 7 bases are shared with TRBD1. The trim removed 2 bases at V and 0 bases at J, leaving 7 bases unmatched. This CDR3 has 15 residues. The germline CDR1 and CDR2 sequences are DFQATT and SNEGSKA (reference sequence). The CDR3 sequence: CSARSSRDSSYEQYF. The CDR3, as DNA: TGCAGTGCTAGATCGTCCCGGGACAGCTCCTACGAGCAGTACTTC.

This clonotype was found many times. The chain joins TRBV24-1 to TRBJ2-1, with 12 bases identical to TRBD2. Germline lookup yields CDR1 KGHDR and CDR2 SFDVKD. The ends lost 3 bases at V and 2 bases at J; junction bases unmatched: 7. This CDR3 is built from 18 residues. DNA for the CDR3: TGTGCCACCAGTGATCCGACCTCTAGCGGGGGGGCCTACAATGAGCAGTTCTTC. This gives the protein CATSDPTSSGGAYNEQFF.

Details on this clonotype: Germline is not matched at one junction end, which may reflect a read error. This sequence joins TRBV20-1 and TRBJ2-1; TRBD2 agrees at 9 bases. There are 15 residues in the CDR3. Germline V CDR1 and CDR2: DFQATT, SNEGSKA (reference sequence). The CDR3 bases are TGCAGTGCTAGGGGGGAACTAGCGGGTTACAATGAGCAGGTCTTC. It codes for CSARGELAGYNEQVF.

This clonotype was seen a few times. This chain connects TRBV2 to TRBJ2-3, with D maybe TRBD1 (7 bases). This CDR3 is 15 amino acids long. V lost 3 bases and J 0 bases, leaving 10 bases between the germline ends. Germline CDR1 and CDR2: SNHLY and FYNNEI. CDR3 in DNA: TGTGCCAGCAGTGAGACAGGGACTAGCACAGATACGCAGTATTTT. Amino acid sequence: CASSETGTSTDTQYF.

The table lists this clonotype with many counts. The rearrangement joins TRBV27 to TRBJ1-4, with a possible D match to TRBD1 (5 bases). The CDR3 extends over 14 amino acids. V was cut by 5 bases and J by 4 bases, with 11 bases left in between. Germline V gene sequence: CDR1 MNHEY, CDR2 SMNVEV (reference sequence). CDR3 sequence reads: CASSPGGNNEKLFF. The CDR3 DNA reads as TGTGCCAGCAGTCCCGGGGGGAATAATGAAAAACTGTTTTTT.

This clonotype was counted ten times or more. The chain recombines TRBV7-9 with TRBJ2-1; 8 bases match TRBD1. The CDR3 consists of 17 residues. Trimming removed 3 bases from V and 5 bases from J; junction bases left unmatched: 12. Looked up from germline, CDR1 is SEHNR and CDR2 is FQNEAQ (reference sequence). CDR3 protein: CASSLGGTGLIDNEQFF. In DNA form, the CDR3 reads TGTGCCAGCAGCTTGGGCGGGACAGGCCTCATCGACAATGAGCAGTTCTTC.

This chain links TRBV7-2 with TRBJ2-7, with 9 bases matching TRBD1. The CDR3 sequence is 16 residues long. Germline CDR1 SGHTA, CDR2 FQGNSA. V lost 1 base, J lost 6 bases, and 10 bases stayed unmatched. CDR3 sequence (DNA): TGTGCCAGCAGCTTAGAGGGCGCGACAGGGGGGCTCGAGCAGTACTTC. Translation gives CASSLEGATGGLEQYF.

This clonotype has ten or more counts. The CDR3 here is CSARGLAGGRYEQYF. CDR3 DNA sequence: TGCAGTGCTAGGGGGCTAGCGGGGGGGCGGTACGAGCAGTACTTC. The chain joins TRBV20-1 to TRBJ2-7, with 12 bases that match TRBD2. V shed 3 bases, J shed 4 bases, and the junction held 7 bases outside the gene matches. The length of the CDR3 is 15 residues. Germline lookup yields CDR1 DFQATT and CDR2 SNEGSKA (reference sequence).

The V and J genes are TRBV20-1 and TRBJ1-4; TRBD1 matches at 9 bases. The CDR3 runs 14 residues. Germline loops: CDR1 DFQATT, CDR2 SNEGSKA (reference sequence). Losses at the gene ends were 3 bases for V and 5 bases for J; bases not matched to a gene: 4. The CDR3 sequence is CSASETGGNEKLFF. Here the CDR3 DNA reads TGCAGTGCTAGCGAGACAGGGGGGAATGAAAAACTGTTTTTT.

This rearrangement joins TRBV20-1 to TRBJ1-2; 7 nucleotides line up with TRBD1. Germline V gene sequence: CDR1 DFQATT, CDR2 SNEGSKA (reference sequence). J lost 2 bases, V lost 6 bases, and 6 bases had no gene match. This CDR3 is 13 amino acids long. The DNA for the CDR3 is TGCAGTGCGCCGGACAGGAGGAACTATGGCTACACCTTC. It translates to CSAPDRRNYGYTF.

This clonotype was recorded a few times. This sequence joins TRBV10-3 and TRBJ1-1; possible D gene TRBD1, 6 bases. The CDR3 consists of 13 residues. Trimming pared 7 bases from V and 1 base from J, leaving 10 bases between. Germline V lookup: CDR1 ENHRY, CDR2 SYGVKD. CDR3 sequence: CAIKKDRNTEAFF. As DNA, the CDR3 is TGTGCCATCAAAAAGGACAGGAACACTGAAGCTTTCTTT.

As regards this clonotype: A much larger clone lies one base from this, so it may be a read error. V usage is TRBV7-2 and J usage is TRBJ2-1; 9 nucleotides line up with TRBD2. Germline CDR1 reads SGHTA; CDR2 reads FQGNSA. The CDR3 runs to 13 residues. CDR3 nucleotides: TGTGCCAGCAGCCTAGCGGGACAATACGAGCAGTTCTTC. It is translated as CASSLAGQYEQFF.

In the case of this clonotype: Given a much more abundant clone one base away, this may be a read error. CDR3 sequence reads: CASSFQDYTGERFF. The CDR3 DNA reads as TGTGCCAGCAGCTTTCAGGATTACACCGGGGAGCGGTTTTTT. The chain uses TRBV7-2 and TRBJ2-2, with D tentatively TRBD2 (5 bases). CDR3 length equals 14 residues. CDR1 and CDR2 from the germline V gene are SGHTA and FQGNSA. Based on the CDR3 plus reference TRBV7-2 and TRBJ2-2, the full variable domain is GAGVSQSPSNKVTEKGKDVELRCDPISGHTALYWYRQSLGQGLEFLIYFQGNSAPDKSGLPSDRFSAERTGGSVSTLTIQRTQQEDSAVYLCASSFQDYTGERFFGEGSRLTVL.

This clonotype showed up just once. A read error may produce the germline difference seen at one junction end. The chain links TRBV5-6 to TRBJ1-1; D remains ambiguous. From germline, CDR1 is SGHDT and CDR2 YYEEEE. This CDR3 comprises 15 residues. CDR3 DNA: TGTGCCAGCAGCCCCTGTGTGGGCCTGAACACTAAAGCTTTCTTT. This encodes CASSPCVGLNTKAFF. Full variable domain (remainder filled in from reference TRBV5-6 and TRBJ1-1): DAGVTQSPTHLIKTRGQQVTLRCSPKSGHDTVSWYQQALGQGPQFIFQYYEEEERQRGNFPDRFSGHQFPNYSSELNVNALLLGDSALYLCASSPCVGLNTKAFFGQGTRLTVV.

This rearrangement joins TRBV7-9 to TRBJ2-7, with a tentative D call TRBD2 (5 bases). The germline V gene encodes CDR1 SEHNR and CDR2 FQNEAQ (reference sequence). This CDR3 comprises 16 residues. The V and J ends lost 0 bases and 3 bases respectively, with 15 bases between them. In DNA form, the CDR3 reads TGTGCCAGCAGCTTAGCGTTAGGCCAGGAGGTCTACGAGCAGTACTTC. Protein product: CASSLALGQEVYEQYF.

This clonotype was recorded many times. The chain has TRBV7-2 and TRBJ2-7, with 11 nucleotides matching TRBD2. The V segment lost 5 bases and the J segment 7 bases; nucleotides outside the gene matches: 10. Germline lookup yields CDR1 SGHTA and CDR2 FQGNSA. The CDR3 loop spans 15 amino acids. This chain's CDR3 is CASSLSSGGFSEQYF. The CDR3, as DNA: TGTGCCAGCAGCCTCTCTAGCGGGGGGTTTAGTGAGCAGTACTTC.

This clonotype has more than one count but fewer than ten. A read error may be the cause here, since a much bigger clone is one base away. The chain links TRBV7-9 to TRBJ2-5, with D tentatively TRBD1 or TRBD2 (5 bases each). CDR3 length: 15 residues. Germline-derived CDR1 and CDR2 are SEHNR and FQNEAQ (reference sequence). The germline V and J ends were trimmed by 5 bases and 11 bases, with 24 bases remaining between them. CDR3: CASSPRAGMYNEQYF. Here the CDR3 DNA reads TGTGCCAGCAGCCCGCGGGCAGGGATGTACAATGAGCAGTACTTC.

This clonotype was observed many times. This rearrangement joins TRBV11-2 to TRBJ1-2; D not certain. Germline CDR1 reads SGHAT; CDR2 reads FQNNGV. The CDR3 contains 16 residues. V dropped 1 base and J dropped 4 bases, with 16 bases sitting between them. The CDR3 spells CASSLASRPSFYGYTF. In nucleotides, the CDR3 is TGTGCCAGCAGCTTAGCAAGTCGGCCTTCTTTCTATGGCTACACCTTC.

This clonotype has ten or more counts. This sequence joins TRBV7-2 and TRBJ2-5; 10 bases line up with TRBD1. CDR1 and CDR2 (germline): SGHTA, FQGNSA. The trim removed 2 bases at V and 5 bases at J, leaving 2 bases unmatched. The CDR3 length is 14 residues. The CDR3 coding sequence is TGTGCCAGCAGCTTATCGGGACAGGGGGAGACCCAGTACTTC. Protein sequence: CASSLSGQGETQYF.